The sample holds one count of the clone carrying this T cell receptor beta chain. The data belong to a study of control samples from healthy donors and cancer patients. The data were produced by immunoSEQ multiplex PCR, yet TCRdb's version contains in-frame clones alone and is incomplete. The sample consists of about 120,000 clones, about nine tenths of them appearing once. CDR1 and CDR2 from the germline V gene are GTSNPN and SVGIG (reference sequence). The CDR3 consists of 12 residues. V was clipped by 5 bases and J by 4 bases, with 11 bases between them. This rearrangement joins TRBV30 to TRBJ1-1; the D gene is possibly TRBD1 (5 bases). This clonotype was obtained from a man aged 35-49 years in good health. Sequenced: blood. CDR3 nucleotides: TGTGCCTGGGGGACGGGCGGCACTGAAGCTTTCTTT. Translating gives CAWGTGGTEAFF.